This T cell receptor beta chain was retrieved from a study of cytomegalovirus exposure and HLA in healthy donors. Findings and limits, study-wide: Among TCR beta chains, those listed as cytomegalovirus-associated numbered under 200. TCR beta V- and J-gene trimming was later associated with a missense DCLRE1C variant. In a later analysis, at a false discovery rate of 0.05, 15,000 to 20,000 TCR beta sequences were associated with HLA alleles.

60 Vbeta and 13 Jbeta primers were used in PCR. Per the authors' pipeline: Some 9.9 million shared chains were among roughly 81 million unique TCR beta chains counted in a later analysis. Sequencing used immunoSEQ multiplex PCR; TCRdb keeps in-frame clones, though not all of them. V, J and clone size were drawn from that table, and D and trimming were deduced from the DNA. Of about 200,000 clones in the sample, 87% were seen once. The sample holds one count of this clone. No antigen is known for it. CDR3 size: 16 residues. V shed 6 bases and J shed 3 bases, with 18 bases lying between them. Germline CDR1 reads MDHEN; CDR2 reads SYDVKM.

V and J are TRBV28 and TRBJ1-5; D ambiguous. The sample was PBMCs. The TCR was taken from a boy aged 2 to 10 in good health and CMV-seronegative. This CDR3 is CASSFPKAGPNQPQHF. The CDR3 coding sequence is TGTGCCAGCAGCTTCCCGAAGGCAGGTCCCAATCAGCCCCAGCATTTT.